Following are 13 T cell receptor beta chains from one sample sequenced in a study of T-cell memory formation after mild COVID-19 (dated by TCRdb to the early 2020s). The library was generated by 5' RACE. This sample was sequenced with an Illumina NovaSeq 6000. TCRdb ran its own pipeline on the public reads, namely fastp trimming at Q25 and MiXCR clone calling, and kept in-frame beta chains. Here each entry gathers all rows of one CDR3 protein and keeps the most common genes and DNA. This sample gives 150,000 to 200,000 distinct CDR3 sequences in total; around a fifth of them show up just once. Clones ranked in the top ten supply under 30% of the sample. The sample consisted of PBMCs or a T cell subset sorted from them (not recorded which). The receptors were sampled from an adult woman who had mild COVID-19 (a few samples of this study predate the infection). The sample titles of this study are shuffled in the database, so cell type and time point are left out; the donor was told from shared clones.

The V call is TRBV29-1, the J call TRBJ1-1; a possible D gene is TRBD1 (6 bases). The CDR3 spans 15 residues. With 6 bases removed from V and 7 bases from J, the gap between germline ends came to 24 bases. CDR1 and CDR2 (germline): SQVTM, ANQGSEA. The CDR3 nucleotides read TGCAGCGTCTCCGGGTTGGGGGCCCGTTTTGATGAAGCTTTCTTT. Encoded protein: CSVSGLGARFDEAFF.

This clonotype came up a few times. The chain employs TRBV5-5 and TRBJ2-7; D remains unclear. V shed 0 bases and J shed 5 bases, with 9 bases lying between them. This CDR3 comprises 13 residues. Germline lookup yields CDR1 SGHKS and CDR2 YYEKEE (reference sequence). CDR3 DNA sequence: TGTGCCAGCAGCTTGGATGGTTGGCACGAGCAGTACTTC. This encodes CASSLDGWHEQYF. Looking up the rest from reference TRBV5-5 and TRBJ2-7 gives the full variable domain: DAGVTQSPTHLIKTRGQQVTLRCSPISGHKSVSWYQQVLGQGPQFIFQYYEKEERGRGNFPDRFSARQFPNYSSELNVNALLLGDSALYLCASSLDGWHEQYFGPGTRLTVT.

The J gene is TRBJ2-7, the V gene TRBV29-1; 8 nucleotides match TRBD2. V lost 2 bases and J lost 3; bases outside the gene matches: 3. Germline V CDR1 and CDR2: SQVTM, ANQGSEA. The CDR3 covers 13 residues. The CDR3 coding sequence is TGCAGCGTTGAACTAGCGGGCCGCTACGAGCAGTACTTC. Protein sequence: CSVELAGRYEQYF.

The chain has TRBV7-9 and TRBJ1-5; D perhaps matches TRBD1 (5 bases). V was trimmed by 3 bases and J by 7 bases, leaving 19 bases between them. Germline loops: CDR1 SEHNR, CDR2 FQNEAQ (reference sequence). The CDR3 contains 16 residues. This chain's CDR3 is CASSLEQEKLTQPQHF. The DNA of the CDR3 is TGTGCCAGCAGCTTGGAACAGGAGAAACTTACGCAGCCCCAGCATTTT. The whole variable domain, filled in from reference TRBV7-9 and TRBJ1-5, reads DTGVSQNPRHKITKRGQNVTFRCDPISEHNRLYWYRQTLGQGPEFLTYFQNEAQLEKSRLLSDRFSAERPKGSFSTLEIQRTEQGDSAMYLCASSLEQEKLTQPQHFGDGTRLSIL.

This clonotype was counted a few times. The chain joins TRBV5-1 to TRBJ2-7; 8 positions agree with TRBD1. CDR3 size: 14 residues. Germline values: CDR1 SGHRS, CDR2 YFSETQ. The V segment lost 0 bases and the J segment 6 bases; nucleotides outside the gene matches: 5. The CDR3 reads CASSLGQGSGEQYF. Written as DNA, the CDR3 is TGCGCCAGCAGCTTGGGACAGGGGTCGGGCGAGCAGTACTTC.

This clonotype was found a few times. This sequence joins TRBV6-6 and TRBJ1-2; possible D gene TRBD1, 6 bases. V lost 6 bases and J 3 bases, leaving 11 bases between the germline ends. The CDR3 runs 13 residues. CDR1 is MNHNY and CDR2 is SVGAGI in the germline V gene (reference sequence). The CDR3 DNA reads as TGTGCCAGCAGCAACAGGGACTACTATGGCTACACCTTC. Amino acids: CASSNRDYYGYTF.

This clonotype was counted only a few times. V usage is TRBV9 and J usage is TRBJ2-1; tentative D call: TRBD2 (5 bases). Germline CDR1 is SGDLS and CDR2 is YYNGEE. Trimming cost V 4 bases and J 4 bases, with 15 bases left between them. This CDR3 is built from 15 residues. The CDR3 bases are TGTGCCAGCAGCCCGACGGGGAGCCTATACAATGAGCAGTTCTTC. Translation: CASSPTGSLYNEQFF.

This clonotype was observed a few times. The genes are TRBV3-1 and TRBJ1-5; no firm D call. Between the trimmed V and J ends, which lost 0 bases and 6 bases, there was a span of 12 bases. The CDR3 runs to 15 residues. Germline V gene sequence: CDR1 LGHDT, CDR2 YNNKEL (reference sequence). The DNA of the CDR3 is TGTGCCAGCAGCCAAGATTCAGGTTTTACTCAGCCCCAGCATTTT. This translates into CASSQDSGFTQPQHF.

The rearrangement links TRBV5-1 to TRBJ2-7; TRBD1 is a possible D gene (6 bases). V was clipped by 2 bases and J by 5 bases, with 17 bases between them. CDR3 size: 15 residues. Per the germline V gene, CDR1 is SGHRS and CDR2 is YFSETQ. The CDR3 DNA is TGCGCCAGCAGCTTCGGCCAGGGGATAAACAACGAGCAGTACTTC. Its translation is CASSFGQGINNEQYF.

The chain joins TRBV15 to TRBJ1-2; D is undetermined. This CDR3 is built from 13 residues. V lost 4 bases and J lost 4, with 10 bases in between. Germline CDR1 LNHNV, CDR2 YYDKDF (reference sequence). The CDR3 coding sequence is TGTGCCACCAGCAAAGGACGGATCTATGGCTACACCTTC. This sequence encodes CATSKGRIYGYTF. Filled out from reference TRBV15 and TRBJ1-2, the complete variable domain reads DAMVIQNPRYQVTQFGKPVTLSCSQTLNHNVMYWYQQKSSQAPKLLFHYYDKDFNNEADTPDNFQSRRPNTSFCFLDIRSPGLGDTAMYLCATSKGRIYGYTFGSGTRLTVV.

V gene TRBV29-1 combines with J gene TRBJ2-7; maybe TRBD2 (5 bases). CDR1 and CDR2 from the germline V gene are SQVTM and ANQGSEA. The V gene lost 6 bases and the J gene lost 6 bases, with 18 bases spanning the gap. The CDR3 consists of 13 residues. CDR3 region: CSVGDTSWGEQYF. The CDR3 DNA reads as TGCAGCGTGGGAGACACCAGTTGGGGCGAGCAGTACTTC.

The rearrangement links TRBV7-8 to TRBJ2-1, with D possibly TRBD1 on 6 matching bases. The CDR3 sequence is 15 residues long. Germline V CDR1 and CDR2: SGHVS, FQNEAQ. V was trimmed by 2 bases and J by 4 bases, leaving 12 bases between them. The CDR3 loop reads CASSLLGGQYNEQFF. CDR3 sequence (DNA): TGTGCCAGCAGCTTACTAGGGGGTCAGTACAATGAGCAGTTCTTC.

The chain has TRBV20-1 and TRBJ2-7, with TRBD2 identical over 9 bases. There are 16 residues in the CDR3. Germline loops: CDR1 DFQATT, CDR2 SNEGSKA (reference sequence). After removal of 2 bases from V and 3 bases from J, the junction contained 11 bases not matched to a gene. The CDR3 is CSARSLAGAFGYEQYF. CDR3 bases: TGCAGTGCTAGAAGTTTAGCGGGAGCCTTTGGCTACGAGCAGTACTTC.